This passage covers 5 T cell receptor beta chains from one sample sequenced in a study of blood T cell repertoires in COVID-19. Only in-frame clones appear in the TCRdb table, and some are missing; sequencing was by immunoSEQ multiplex PCR. The data show about 150,000 clones, around 83% seen once. Sequencing was carried out using peripheral blood. Every receptor here comes from a woman aged 55-69 years with COVID-19, enrolled during active disease.

This clone was detected only a few times. The chain recombines TRBV6-1 with TRBJ1-2; D is ambiguous. Germline loops: CDR1 MNHNS, CDR2 SASEGT. Trimming took 2 bases from V and 4 from J, leaving 11 bases between them. The CDR3 is 14 residues long. The CDR3 DNA reads TGTGCCAGCAGTGAAATGCCAGGACTCTATGGCTACACCTTC. Protein product: CASSEMPGLYGYTF.

This chain uses TRBV19 with TRBJ2-7, with TRBD1 matching 8 bases. The length of the CDR3 is 14 residues. Germline lookup yields CDR1 LNHDA and CDR2 SQIVND (reference sequence). V was clipped by 4 bases and J by 5 bases; unmatched bases: 7. The CDR3 reads CASSRGQGRDEQYV. The CDR3 DNA is TGTGCCAGTAGTAGAGGACAGGGAAGGGACGAGCAGTACGTC.

V and J are TRBV27 and TRBJ1-5; perhaps TRBD1 as D (5 bases). The CDR3 has 15 residues. Trimming shortened V by 2 bases and J by 2 bases, and 10 bases separated the two germline ends. CDR1 is MNHEY and CDR2 is SMNVEV in the germline V gene (reference sequence). Written as DNA, the CDR3 is TGTGCCAGCAGTTTAGGGCAGGGTCGCAATCAGCCCCAGCATTTT. Translating it yields CASSLGQGRNQPQHF.

The V gene is TRBV19, the J gene TRBJ2-2; D unclear. In germline, CDR1 is LNHDA, CDR2 SQIVND (reference sequence). This CDR3 is 15 amino acids long. V shed 4 bases and J shed 0 bases, with 9 bases lying between them. The CDR3 spells CASSRSPTNTGELFF. DNA for the CDR3: TGTGCCAGTAGTAGGAGTCCGACGAACACCGGGGAGCTGTTTTTT.

The count of this clone is one. The CDR3 sequence: CAWSVQISYNSPLHF. The CDR3 DNA follows: TGTGCCTGGAGTGTACAGATTTCCTATAATTCACCCCTCCACTTT. The V call is TRBV30, the J call TRBJ1-6; D not certain. Germline-derived CDR1 and CDR2 are GTSNPN and SVGIG (reference sequence). The V end lost 0 bases, the J end lost 1 base, and 7 bases lay between the germline ends. This CDR3 is built from 15 residues.